Below, 31 T cell receptor beta chains from the same sample are listed, as sequenced in a study of shared T cell receptors in the human thymus. Data came from immunoSEQ multiplex PCR; TCRdb stores just in-frame clones and leaves some out. The sample has under 450,000 clones, more than 85% seen once. Sequencing used thymocytes. The receptors derive from a human donor.

This chain connects TRBV6-1 to TRBJ2-2; D could derive from TRBD1 or TRBD2 (5 bases each). The length of the CDR3 is 18 residues. Trimming stripped 1 base from V and 6 bases from J, with 21 bases between. The germline V gene has CDR1 MNHNS and CDR2 SASEGT. The CDR3, as DNA: TGTGCCAGCAGTGAAGGAGGGGCAGGGATCGACGGGGCCGGGGAGCTGTTTTTT. Translating it yields CASSEGGAGIDGAGELFF.

The CDR3 reads CAPGETQYF. CDR3 DNA: TGTGCCCCCGGGGAGACCCAGTACTTC. The genes are TRBV10-3 and TRBJ2-5; D not certain. V gave up 11 bases and J gave up 5 bases, with 6 bases separating them. Germline V gene lookup returns CDR1 ENHRY and CDR2 SYGVKD. This CDR3 is built from 9 residues.

The genes are TRBV15 and TRBJ1-5, with a weak D call TRBD1 (5 bases). The germline CDR1 and CDR2 sequences are LNHNV and YYDKDF (reference sequence). The V end lost 3 bases, the J end lost 3 bases, and 12 bases lay between the germline ends. The CDR3 runs 15 residues. The CDR3 bases are TGTGCCACCAGCAGGTGGGGACGCTTCAATCAGCCCCAGCATTTT. Protein sequence: CATSRWGRFNQPQHF.

V usage is TRBV29-1 and J usage is TRBJ1-5; TRBD1 matches 7 bases. The CDR3 consists of 14 residues. Trimming at V came to 6 bases and at J to 1 base, leaving 6 bases not matched to a gene. Germline lookup yields CDR1 SQVTM and CDR2 ANQGSEA. The CDR3, as DNA: TGCAGCGTCATTGACAGGGAGAGCAATCAGCCCCAGCATTTT. It yields the protein CSVIDRESNQPQHF.

The rearrangement joins TRBV6-5 to TRBJ1-4; unclear D gene. The CDR3 spans 12 residues. V was trimmed by 2 bases and J by 5 bases, leaving 3 bases between them. Germline V gene data show CDR1 as MNHEY and CDR2 as SVGAGI. The CDR3 loop reads CASSYRNEKLFF. The CDR3 nucleotides are TGTGCCAGCAGTTACCGAAATGAAAAACTGTTTTTT.

This sequence joins TRBV4-1 and TRBJ2-1, with D possibly being TRBD1 (6 bases). The V end lost 0 bases, the J end lost 14 bases, and 20 bases lay between the germline ends. The germline V gene has CDR1 MGHRA and CDR2 YSYEKL. The CDR3 extends over 15 amino acids. CDR3 in DNA: TGCGCCAGCAGCCAAGATTCCGCCCTTGGGGGCCAGGAGTTCTTC. Translation: CASSQDSALGGQEFF.

The genes are TRBV5-1 and TRBJ2-1; 9 bases line up with TRBD2. Germline V gives CDR1 SGHRS, CDR2 YFSETQ. The CDR3 has 15 residues. V shed 4 bases and J 6 bases; nucleotides not matched to a gene: 8. CDR3 nucleotides: TGCGCCAGCAGCCCGGGACTAGCTGGGATCAATGAGCAGTTCTTC. Amino acids: CASSPGLAGINEQFF.

This sequence joins TRBV7-9 and TRBJ1-2; D is possibly TRBD1 (5 bases). Germline CDR1 SEHNR, CDR2 FQNEAQ (reference sequence). The CDR3 has 18 residues. Trimming stripped 1 base from V and 4 bases from J, with 22 bases between. DNA of the CDR3: TGTGCCAGCAGCTTAGAAGACACCAAATCGAAGGGGTTCTATGGCTACACCTTC. Its protein product is CASSLEDTKSKGFYGYTF.

J is TRBJ2-1 and V is TRBV28; D is unresolved. V was pared by 5 bases and J by 1 base, with 21 bases between. The CDR3 has 18 residues. Germline CDR1 MDHEN, CDR2 SYDVKM. The CDR3 DNA sequence: TGTGCCAGCAGTCGCCTATTACGGCGGTATCCTTCCTACAATGAGCAGTTCTTC. As protein: CASSRLLRRYPSYNEQFF.

This chain uses TRBV28 with TRBJ2-2; 8 nucleotides line up with TRBD1. Germline V CDR1 and CDR2: MDHEN, SYDVKM. J lost 2 bases, V lost 5 bases, and 7 bases had no gene match. There are 16 residues in the CDR3. The CDR3 spells CASSREGTGNTGELFF. CDR3 coding DNA: TGTGCCAGCAGTCGCGAGGGGACAGGTAACACCGGGGAGCTGTTTTTT.

This chain links TRBV6-4 with TRBJ2-7; 10 nucleotides match TRBD2. CDR1 is MRHNA, CDR2 SNTAGT, per germline. V dropped 2 bases and J dropped 8; count of bases not matched to a gene: 3. The CDR3 extends over 13 amino acids. The CDR3 DNA follows: TGTGCCAGCAGTGACCTACTAGCGGGAAAGCAGTACTTC. Its protein product is CASSDLLAGKQYF.

The V call is TRBV28, the J call TRBJ2-4; TRBD1 agrees at 10 bases. The CDR3 extends over 17 amino acids. The J segment lost 6 bases and the V segment lost 2 bases, leaving 10 bases of the junction unmatched. Per the germline V gene, CDR1 is MDHEN and CDR2 is SYDVKM. CDR3 coding DNA: TGTGCCAGCAGTTTAGTGGGGACAGGGGAGGCTACAAACATTCAGTACTTC. Its translation: CASSLVGTGEATNIQYF.

Here the CDR3 reads CASSWLGQGHQPQHF. The CDR3 region has the DNA TGTGCCAGCAGTTGGTTGGGACAGGGTCATCAGCCCCAGCATTTT. The rearrangement links TRBV27 to TRBJ1-5, with TRBD1 identical over 9 bases. The CDR3 is 15 amino acids. The V gene's germline CDR1 is MNHEY and CDR2 SMNVEV (reference sequence). V was clipped by 4 bases and J by 5 bases; unmatched bases: 6.

The rearrangement uses TRBV27 and TRBJ2-7, with 9 bases that match TRBD2. CDR1 is MNHEY, CDR2 SMNVEV, per germline (reference sequence). CDR3 size: 19 residues. The V gene end was trimmed by 0 bases and the J gene end by 2 bases; junction bases not matched to a gene: 14. In nucleotides, the CDR3 is TGTGCCAGCAGTTTATCGGGTAGCGGGAGCCCATTATACCCCTACGAGCAGTACTTC. This encodes CASSLSGSGSPLYPYEQYF.

DNA of the CDR3: TGTGCCATCCTGACTAGCGGAAACAATGAGCAGTTCTTC. As protein: CAILTSGNNEQFF. The V gene is TRBV5-4, the J gene TRBJ2-1; 9 positions agree with TRBD2. Germline CDR1 SGHNT, CDR2 YYREEE (reference sequence). J gave up 5 bases and V 9 bases, and 6 bases lay outside the gene matches. This CDR3 spans 13 amino acids.

V usage is TRBV7-9 and J usage is TRBJ2-5, with D hard to call. The CDR3 length is 14 residues. V was trimmed by 0 bases and J by 2 bases, leaving 7 bases between them. Germline CDR1 is SEHNR and CDR2 is FQNEAQ (reference sequence). The CDR3 loop reads CASSLAGRQETQYF. The CDR3 DNA is TGTGCCAGCAGCTTAGCGGGAAGGCAAGAGACCCAGTACTTC.

The chain is built from TRBV29-1 and TRBJ1-1, with TRBD1 as a possible D gene (5 bases). V lost 7 bases, J lost 0 bases, and 9 bases lay in between. CDR1 and CDR2 (germline): SQVTM, ANQGSEA. CDR3 length: 12 amino acids. In DNA form, the CDR3 reads TGCAGCGGCGGGGCGATGAACACTGAAGCTTTCTTT. Translated: CSGGAMNTEAFF.

This rearrangement joins TRBV28 to TRBJ1-1; D ambiguous. Trimming stripped 0 bases from V and 11 bases from J, with 13 bases between. This CDR3 comprises 13 residues. Per the germline V gene, CDR1 is MDHEN and CDR2 is SYDVKM. The CDR3 spells CASSLWAFPGAFF. In DNA form, the CDR3 reads TGTGCCAGCAGTTTATGGGCCTTCCCGGGGGCTTTCTTT.

The J gene is TRBJ2-7, the V gene TRBV30, with D possibly being TRBD2 (5 bases). The CDR3 extends over 16 amino acids. V was shortened by 1 base and J by 6 bases, with 22 bases between the two germline ends. Germline V gene sequence: CDR1 GTSNPN, CDR2 SVGIG (reference sequence). The CDR3 region is CAWSAPSRRGEPEQYF. CDR3 sequence (DNA): TGTGCCTGGAGTGCCCCATCACGCCGGGGAGAACCCGAGCAGTACTTC.

This rearrangement joins TRBV5-1 to TRBJ2-3; 12 nucleotides line up with TRBD2. The CDR3 spans 17 residues. J gave up 5 bases and V 0 bases, and 7 bases lay outside the gene matches. Germline lookup yields CDR1 SGHRS and CDR2 YFSETQ. The CDR3 nucleotides are TGCGCCAGCAGCTTGGGACTAGCGGGAGAAGAGGGAGATACGCAGTATTTT. Its protein product is CASSLGLAGEEGDTQYF.

This clone was detected once. This chain links TRBV4-1 with TRBJ2-7; 11 bases map to TRBD1. The trim removed 3 bases at V and 0 bases at J, leaving 1 base unmatched. The germline V gene has CDR1 MGHRA and CDR2 YSYEKL. This CDR3 has 15 residues. The CDR3 DNA follows: TGCGCCAGCAGCCACGGGACAGGGGGCTCCTACGAGCAGTACTTC. Its protein product is CASSHGTGGSYEQYF.

The rearrangement uses TRBV4-1 and TRBJ2-5; D assignment may be TRBD1 or TRBD2 (6 bases each). CDR1 is MGHRA, CDR2 YSYEKL, per germline. V shed 0 bases and J shed 4 bases, with 18 bases lying between them. The CDR3 runs to 17 residues. In DNA form, the CDR3 reads TGCGCCAGCAGCCAAGAACCGTTTGGGGGGCGGGGAGAGACCCAGTACTTC. Translation gives CASSQEPFGGRGETQYF.

The chain carries TRBV7-7 and TRBJ2-5; D is unresolved. Per germline, CDR1 SSHAT and CDR2 FNYEAQ (reference sequence). V was trimmed by 1 base and J by 3 bases, leaving 9 bases between them. This CDR3 contains 14 residues. CDR3: CASSLDSGEETQYF. The DNA for the CDR3 is TGTGCCAGCAGCTTAGATTCCGGTGAAGAGACCCAGTACTTC.

This rearrangement joins TRBV2 to TRBJ2-2; D gene ambiguous. The germline gives CDR1 SNHLY, CDR2 FYNNEI. V was trimmed by 6 bases and J by 6 bases, leaving 5 bases between them. The CDR3 has 11 amino acids. The CDR3 DNA is TGTGCCAGCAGGGTACCCGGGGAGCTGTTTTTT. Translated: CASRVPGELFF.

V and J are TRBV18 and TRBJ1-1, with D maybe TRBD1 (5 bases). Trimming stripped 6 bases from V and 5 bases from J, with 16 bases between. The V gene's germline CDR1 is KGHSH and CDR2 LQKENI. The CDR3 loop spans 14 amino acids. CDR3 protein: CASSSGGGRTEAFF. DNA of the CDR3: TGTGCCAGCTCCTCAGGCGGGGGAAGGACTGAAGCTTTCTTT.

The genes are TRBV28 and TRBJ2-3, with 8 bases lining up with TRBD2. This CDR3 contains 16 residues. The ends lost 2 bases at V and 3 bases at J; junction bases unmatched: 7. Germline V gene data show CDR1 as MDHEN and CDR2 as SYDVKM. The DNA of the CDR3 is TGTGCCAGCAGTTTACGGCTAGCGGGCGGGACAGATACGCAGTATTTT. Encoded protein: CASSLRLAGGTDTQYF. Full variable domain (remainder filled in from reference TRBV28 and TRBJ2-3): DVKVTQSSRYLVKRTGEKVFLECVQDMDHENMFWYRQDPGLGLRLIYFSYDVKMKEKGDIPEGYSVSREKKERFSLILESASTNQTSMYLCASSLRLAGGTDTQYFGPGTRLTVL.

DNA for the CDR3: TGTGCCAGCAGTGAATATCGGGACAGGGCAAGTCGGGCCGGGGAGCTGTTTTTT. It yields the protein CASSEYRDRASRAGELFF. V is TRBV25-1 and J is TRBJ2-2; 9 nucleotides match TRBD1. CDR1 and CDR2 from the germline V gene are MGHDK and SYGVNS. There are 18 residues in the CDR3. V trimming: 0 bases; J trimming: 6 bases; junction bases outside the gene matches: 11.

The V and J genes are TRBV5-8 and TRBJ2-3; maybe TRBD2 (5 bases). This CDR3 contains 16 residues. The germline V gene has CDR1 SGHTS and CDR2 YDEGEE. Trimming took off 0 bases at V and 2 bases at J, with 13 bases between the two ends. CDR3 coding DNA: TGTGCCAGCAGCTTGGATCCAGCGGCAAACACAGATACGCAGTATTTT. Translation gives CASSLDPAANTDTQYF.

The chain couples TRBV28 to TRBJ2-5; 7 bases are a match to TRBD1. Germline V CDR1 and CDR2: MDHEN, SYDVKM. V was clipped by 6 bases and J by 3 bases; unmatched bases: 16. The CDR3 covers 17 residues. Here the CDR3 reads CASSGERGGALEETQYF. The DNA of the CDR3 is TGTGCCAGCAGCGGGGAGAGAGGGGGCGCGCTTGAAGAGACCCAGTACTTC.

The rearrangement joins TRBV14 to TRBJ2-7, with D perhaps being TRBD1 or TRBD2 (5 bases each). This CDR3 has 16 amino acids. V was clipped by 0 bases and J by 1 base, with 13 bases between them. CDR1 is SGHDN, CDR2 FVKESK, per germline. CDR3 region: CASSQEIRDGSYEQYF. The DNA for the CDR3 is TGTGCCAGCAGCCAAGAAATCCGGGACGGATCCTACGAGCAGTACTTC. The whole variable domain, filled in from reference TRBV14 and TRBJ2-7, reads EAGVTQFPSHSVIEKGQTVTLRCDPISGHDNLYWYRRVMGKEIKFLLHFVKESKQDESGMPNNRFLAERTGGTYSTLKVQPAELEDSGVYFCASSQEIRDGSYEQYFGPGTRLTVT.

In DNA form, the CDR3 reads TGTGCCATCAACGAAGGGCCGGGACTAGCTTTACAGAACGAGCAGTACTTC. As protein: CAINEGPGLALQNEQYF. The chain joins TRBV10-3 to TRBJ2-7, with 9 bases that match TRBD2. Trimming at V came to 7 bases and at J to 5 bases, leaving 18 bases not matched to a gene. Germline CDR1 and CDR2: ENHRY and SYGVKD. This CDR3 spans 17 amino acids.